This T cell receptor (beta chain) was captured by sequencing in a study of cytotoxic CD8 clonotypes in ibrutinib-treated CLL. Study-level background: Investigators reported some 25 partial and 2 complete responses; after median roughly 70 months, 14 patients remained remitted and approximately twelve progressed.

Germline lookup yields CDR1 SGHDT and CDR2 YYEEEE. The CDR3 loop spans 18 amino acids. Unmatched junction bases numbered 16, after V lost 2 bases and J lost 5 bases. A 1 in 200,000 to 1 in 1 million T cell depth was the sequencing target. Here immunoSEQ multiplex PCR was the method, and the copy in TCRdb shows in-frame clones only, minus some. In the table there are some 130,000 clones, approximately 80% of which are singletons. From cryopreserved PBMCs came 2 to 2.5 micrograms of genomic DNA used for TCR beta libraries. The TCR sequence derives from a human donor with chronic lymphocytic leukemia. The sequencing used PBMCs, collected after 24 months of ibrutinib treatment. V gene TRBV5-6 combines with J gene TRBJ2-3, with 8 bases identical to TRBD2. CDR3 sequence (DNA): TGTGCCAGCAGCTTACCCATTATAGCGGGGTGGCGGGAAGATACGCAGTATTTT. It is translated as CASSLPIIAGWREDTQYF.